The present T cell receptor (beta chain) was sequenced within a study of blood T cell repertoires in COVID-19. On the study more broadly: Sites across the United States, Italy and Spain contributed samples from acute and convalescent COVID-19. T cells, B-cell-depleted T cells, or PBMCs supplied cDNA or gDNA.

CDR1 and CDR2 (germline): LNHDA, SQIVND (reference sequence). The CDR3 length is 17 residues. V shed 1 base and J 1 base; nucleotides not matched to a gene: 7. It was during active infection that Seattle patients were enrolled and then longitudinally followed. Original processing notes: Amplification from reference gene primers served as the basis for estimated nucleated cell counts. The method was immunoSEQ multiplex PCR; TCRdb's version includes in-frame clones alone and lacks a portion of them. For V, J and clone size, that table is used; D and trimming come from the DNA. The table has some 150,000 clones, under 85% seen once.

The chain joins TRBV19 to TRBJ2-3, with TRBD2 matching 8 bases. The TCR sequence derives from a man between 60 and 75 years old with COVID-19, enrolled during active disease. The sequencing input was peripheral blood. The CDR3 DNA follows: TGTGCCAGTAGTATAGTATTAGGAGCGGGAGGCACAGATACGCAGTATTTT. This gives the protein CASSIVLGAGGTDTQYF.